Described below is a single T cell receptor beta chain sequence and its context. Its antigen remains unidentified. CDR1 and CDR2 (germline): SSHAT, FNYEAQ (reference sequence). This CDR3 has 14 amino acids. The ends were cut back, 5 bases at V and 1 base at J, with 11 bases in the middle. Profiled with immunoSEQ multiplex PCR; TCRdb holds only in-frame clones, not every one. The sample yields 10,000 or so clones, approximately 85% seen once. This specimen belongs to a study of somatic mutations in cytotoxic T cells in rheumatoid arthritis. Overall study results and limits: Per patient, the largest CD8+ clone was found to exceed 20% of CD8+ cells in about an eighth of the roughly 65 cases. Within the rheumatoid arthritis patients, CD8+ clonality went up as age increased (Spearman r=0.49). The same was not true of the healthy controls. The slightly lower representation of TRBV07 among rheumatoid arthritis patients did not undergo correction for multiple comparisons.

The sample comprised CD8+ T cells sorted from blood. The chain employs TRBV7-7 and TRBJ2-5; D may be TRBD2 (6 bases). This clonotype was obtained from a woman in her fifties or sixties in good health. The CDR3 DNA reads TGTGCCAGCAGCCCTAGGGACTCCCAAGAGACCCAGTACTTC. Protein sequence: CASSPRDSQETQYF.